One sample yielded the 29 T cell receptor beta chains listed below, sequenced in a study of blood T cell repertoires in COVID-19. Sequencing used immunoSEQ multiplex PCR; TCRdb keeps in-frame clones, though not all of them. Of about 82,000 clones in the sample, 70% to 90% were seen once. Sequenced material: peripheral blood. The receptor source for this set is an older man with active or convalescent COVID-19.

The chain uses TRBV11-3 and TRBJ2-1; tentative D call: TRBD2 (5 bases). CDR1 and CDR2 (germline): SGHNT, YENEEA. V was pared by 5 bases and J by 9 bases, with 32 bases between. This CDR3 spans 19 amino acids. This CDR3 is CASSRGIGASRIRMSEQFF. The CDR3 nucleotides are TGTGCCAGCAGCCGAGGGATAGGTGCCAGCCGAATCCGAATGAGTGAGCAGTTCTTC.

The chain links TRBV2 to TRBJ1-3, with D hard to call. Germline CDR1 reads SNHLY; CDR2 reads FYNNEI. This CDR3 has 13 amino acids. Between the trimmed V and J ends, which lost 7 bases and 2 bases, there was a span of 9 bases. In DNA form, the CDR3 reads TGTGCCAGCATTCGCAGGCCTGGAAACACCATATATTTT. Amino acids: CASIRRPGNTIYF.

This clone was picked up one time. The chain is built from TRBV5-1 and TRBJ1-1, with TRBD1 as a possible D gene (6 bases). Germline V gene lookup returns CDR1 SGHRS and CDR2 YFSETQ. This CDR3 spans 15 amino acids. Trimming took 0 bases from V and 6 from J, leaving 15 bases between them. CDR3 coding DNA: TGCGCCAGCAGCTTGGTGGGGGCCGAACAGGCTGAAGCTTTCTTT. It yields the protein CASSLVGAEQAEAFF.

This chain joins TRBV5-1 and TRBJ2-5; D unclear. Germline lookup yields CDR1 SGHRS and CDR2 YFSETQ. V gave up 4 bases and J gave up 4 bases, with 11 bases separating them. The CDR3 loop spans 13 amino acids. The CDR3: CASSPGATETQYF. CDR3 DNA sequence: TGCGCCAGCAGCCCAGGCGCGACAGAGACCCAGTACTTC.

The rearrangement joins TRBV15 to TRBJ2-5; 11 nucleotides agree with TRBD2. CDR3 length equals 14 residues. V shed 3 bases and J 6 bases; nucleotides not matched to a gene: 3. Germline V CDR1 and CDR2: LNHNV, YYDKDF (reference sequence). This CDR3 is CATSSTSGGKTQYF. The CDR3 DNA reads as TGTGCCACCAGCAGCACTAGCGGGGGTAAGACCCAGTACTTC.

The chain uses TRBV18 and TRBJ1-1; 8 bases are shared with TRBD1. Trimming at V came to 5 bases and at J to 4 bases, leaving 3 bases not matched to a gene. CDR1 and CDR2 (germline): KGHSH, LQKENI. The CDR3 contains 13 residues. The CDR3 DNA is TGTGCCAGCTCATCGACAGGGGTCACTGAAGCTTTCTTT. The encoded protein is CASSSTGVTEAFF.

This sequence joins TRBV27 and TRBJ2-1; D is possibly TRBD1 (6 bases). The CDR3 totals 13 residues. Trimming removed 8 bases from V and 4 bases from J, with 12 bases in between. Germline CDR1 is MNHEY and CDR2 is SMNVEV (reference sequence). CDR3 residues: CASRRDIYNEQFF. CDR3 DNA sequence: TGTGCCAGCCGAAGGGACATTTACAATGAGCAGTTCTTC.

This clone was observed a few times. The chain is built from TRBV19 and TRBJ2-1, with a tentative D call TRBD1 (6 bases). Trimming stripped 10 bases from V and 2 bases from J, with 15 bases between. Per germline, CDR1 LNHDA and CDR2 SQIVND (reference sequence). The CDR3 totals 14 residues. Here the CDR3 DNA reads TGTGCCACCAGTAGAGGGACACCCTACAATGAGCAGTTCTTC. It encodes CATSRGTPYNEQFF.

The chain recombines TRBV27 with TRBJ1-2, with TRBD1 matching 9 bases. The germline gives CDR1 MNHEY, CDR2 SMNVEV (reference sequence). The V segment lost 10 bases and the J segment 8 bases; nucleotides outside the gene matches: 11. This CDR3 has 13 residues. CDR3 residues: CATILWTGVGYTF. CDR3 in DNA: TGTGCCACCATACTCTGGACAGGGGTCGGCTACACCTTC.

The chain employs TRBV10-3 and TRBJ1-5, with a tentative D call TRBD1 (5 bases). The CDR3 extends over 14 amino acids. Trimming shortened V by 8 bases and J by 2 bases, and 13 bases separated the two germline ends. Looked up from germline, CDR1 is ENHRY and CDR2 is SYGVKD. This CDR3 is CAIGGDRRNQPQHF. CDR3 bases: TGTGCCATCGGGGGGGATCGACGCAATCAGCCCCAGCATTTT.

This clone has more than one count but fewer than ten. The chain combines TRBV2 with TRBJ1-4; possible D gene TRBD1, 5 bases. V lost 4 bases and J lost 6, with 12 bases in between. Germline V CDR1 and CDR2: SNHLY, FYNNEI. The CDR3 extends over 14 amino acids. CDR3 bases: TGTGCCAGCAGTGTCCCCGGAGGGGATGAAAAACTGTTTTTT. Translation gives CASSVPGGDEKLFF.

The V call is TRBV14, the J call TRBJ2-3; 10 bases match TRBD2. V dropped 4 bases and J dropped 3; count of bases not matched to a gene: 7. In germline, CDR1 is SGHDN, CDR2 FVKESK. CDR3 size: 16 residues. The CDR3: CASSRSPGLATDTQYF. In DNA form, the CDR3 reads TGTGCCAGCAGCCGGTCGCCGGGACTAGCGACAGATACGCAGTATTTT.

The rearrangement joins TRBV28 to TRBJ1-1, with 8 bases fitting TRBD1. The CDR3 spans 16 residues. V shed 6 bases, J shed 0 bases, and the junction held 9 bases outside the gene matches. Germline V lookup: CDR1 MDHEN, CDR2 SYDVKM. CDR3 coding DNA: TGTGCCAGCAGCCAAGGGGACAGGAGAATGAACACTGAAGCTTTCTTT. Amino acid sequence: CASSQGDRRMNTEAFF.

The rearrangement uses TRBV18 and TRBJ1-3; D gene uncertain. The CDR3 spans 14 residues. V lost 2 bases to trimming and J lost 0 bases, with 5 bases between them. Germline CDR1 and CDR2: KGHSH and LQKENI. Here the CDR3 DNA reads TGTGCCAGCTCACCAGGCAACTCTGGAAACACCATATATTTT. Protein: CASSPGNSGNTIYF.

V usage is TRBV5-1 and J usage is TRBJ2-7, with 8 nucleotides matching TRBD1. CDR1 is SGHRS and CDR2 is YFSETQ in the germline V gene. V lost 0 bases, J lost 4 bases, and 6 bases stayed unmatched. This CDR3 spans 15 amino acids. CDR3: CASSLEAGGAYEQYV. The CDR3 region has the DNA TGCGCCAGCAGCTTGGAAGCAGGGGGCGCTTACGAGCAGTACGTC.

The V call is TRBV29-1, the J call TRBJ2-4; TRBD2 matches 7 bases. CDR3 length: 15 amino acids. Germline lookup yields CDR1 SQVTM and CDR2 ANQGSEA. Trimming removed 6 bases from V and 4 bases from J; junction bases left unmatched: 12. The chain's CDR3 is CSVGRVREGKNIQYF. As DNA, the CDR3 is TGCAGCGTAGGCAGAGTGAGGGAGGGGAAAAACATTCAGTACTTC.

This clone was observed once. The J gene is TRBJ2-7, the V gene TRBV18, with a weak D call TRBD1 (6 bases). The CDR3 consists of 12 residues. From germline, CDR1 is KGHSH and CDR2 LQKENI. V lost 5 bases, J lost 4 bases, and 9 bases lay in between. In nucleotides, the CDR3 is TGTGCCAGCTCATTGGACAGATACGAGCAGTACGTC. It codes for CASSLDRYEQYV.

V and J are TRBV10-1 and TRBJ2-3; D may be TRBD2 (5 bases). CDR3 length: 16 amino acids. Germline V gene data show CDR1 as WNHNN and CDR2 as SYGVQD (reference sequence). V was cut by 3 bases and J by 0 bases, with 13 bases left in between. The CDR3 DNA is TGCGCCAGCAGTGACCCCCGGACTTCTAGCACAGATACGCAGTATTTT. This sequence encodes CASSDPRTSSTDTQYF.

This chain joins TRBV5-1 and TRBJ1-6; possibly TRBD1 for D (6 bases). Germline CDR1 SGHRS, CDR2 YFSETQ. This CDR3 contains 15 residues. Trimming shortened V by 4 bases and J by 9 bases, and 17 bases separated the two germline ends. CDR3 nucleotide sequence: TGCGCCAGCAGCCGCGGAGGGGGGGATAGTTCACCCCTCCACTTT. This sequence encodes CASSRGGGDSSPLHF.

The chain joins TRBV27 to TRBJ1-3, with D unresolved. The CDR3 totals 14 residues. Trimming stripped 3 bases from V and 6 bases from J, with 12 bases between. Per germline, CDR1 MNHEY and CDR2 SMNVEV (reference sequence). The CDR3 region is CASSFSHSKNTIYF. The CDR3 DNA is TGTGCCAGCAGTTTCTCTCACAGCAAAAACACCATATATTTT.

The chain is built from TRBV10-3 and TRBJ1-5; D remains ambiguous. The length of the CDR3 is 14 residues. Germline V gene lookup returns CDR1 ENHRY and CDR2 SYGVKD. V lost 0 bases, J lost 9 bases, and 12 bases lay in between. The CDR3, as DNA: TGTGCCATCAGTGAGTCTGGCAGTATCTCGCCCCAGCATTTT. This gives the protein CAISESGSISPQHF.

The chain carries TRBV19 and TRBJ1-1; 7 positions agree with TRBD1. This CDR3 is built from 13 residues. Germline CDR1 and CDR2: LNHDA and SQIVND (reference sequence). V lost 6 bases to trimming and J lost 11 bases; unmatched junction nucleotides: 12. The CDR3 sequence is CASSTDRESRAFF. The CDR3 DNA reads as TGTGCCAGTAGCACCGACAGGGAATCGAGGGCTTTCTTT.

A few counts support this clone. For the CDR3, the DNA is TGTGCCAGCACCAAGGACAGGAAAGCAACTAATGAAAAACTGTTTTTT. It encodes CASTKDRKATNEKLFF. The chain carries TRBV2 and TRBJ1-4, with TRBD1 matching over 7 bases. Germline-derived CDR1 and CDR2 are SNHLY and FYNNEI. This CDR3 has 16 amino acids. The junction had 8 bases not matched to a gene; V was cut back by 7 bases and J by 0 bases.

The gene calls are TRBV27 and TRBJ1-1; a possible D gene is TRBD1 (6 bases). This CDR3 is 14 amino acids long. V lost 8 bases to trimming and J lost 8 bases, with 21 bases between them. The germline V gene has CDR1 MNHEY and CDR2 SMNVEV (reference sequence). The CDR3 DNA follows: TGTGCCAGCGTCATGTCCAGGGGAGTTGGGGAAGCTTTCTTT. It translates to CASVMSRGVGEAFF.

The CDR3 DNA sequence: TGTGCCAGCAGCCAAGATCGGCGGGGGGGCGTGTTTTTT. Its protein product is CASSQDRRGGVFF. The chain joins TRBV4-2 to TRBJ2-2; 9 bases match TRBD2. The CDR3 consists of 13 residues. Per germline, CDR1 LGHNA and CDR2 YNFKEQ. Trimming took 0 bases from V and 15 from J; bases not matched to a gene: 5.

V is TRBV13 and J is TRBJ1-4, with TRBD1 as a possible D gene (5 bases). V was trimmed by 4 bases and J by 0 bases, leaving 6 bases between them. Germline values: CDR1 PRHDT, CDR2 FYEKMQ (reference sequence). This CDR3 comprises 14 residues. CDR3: CASSSRATNEKLFF. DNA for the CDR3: TGTGCCAGCAGCTCCAGGGCAACTAATGAAAAACTGTTTTTT.

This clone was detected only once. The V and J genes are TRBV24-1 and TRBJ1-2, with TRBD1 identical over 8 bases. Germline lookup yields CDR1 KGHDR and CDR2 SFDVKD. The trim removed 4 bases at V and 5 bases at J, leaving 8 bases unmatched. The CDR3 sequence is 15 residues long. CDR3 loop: CATSESRTGIYGYTF. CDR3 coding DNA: TGTGCCACCAGTGAATCGAGGACAGGGATATATGGCTACACCTTC.

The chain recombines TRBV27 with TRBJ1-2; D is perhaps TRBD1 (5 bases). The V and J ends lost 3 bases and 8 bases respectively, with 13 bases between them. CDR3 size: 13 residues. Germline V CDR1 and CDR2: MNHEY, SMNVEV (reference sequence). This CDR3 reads CASSFDSLGGYTF. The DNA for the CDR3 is TGTGCCAGCAGTTTTGACAGTTTAGGCGGCTACACCTTC.

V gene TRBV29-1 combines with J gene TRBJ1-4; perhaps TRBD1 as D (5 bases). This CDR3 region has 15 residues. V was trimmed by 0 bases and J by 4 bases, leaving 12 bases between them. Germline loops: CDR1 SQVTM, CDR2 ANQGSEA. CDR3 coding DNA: TGCAGCGTTGAAGAAAACGGGGGAAGTAATGAAAAACTGTTTTTT. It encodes CSVEENGGSNEKLFF.